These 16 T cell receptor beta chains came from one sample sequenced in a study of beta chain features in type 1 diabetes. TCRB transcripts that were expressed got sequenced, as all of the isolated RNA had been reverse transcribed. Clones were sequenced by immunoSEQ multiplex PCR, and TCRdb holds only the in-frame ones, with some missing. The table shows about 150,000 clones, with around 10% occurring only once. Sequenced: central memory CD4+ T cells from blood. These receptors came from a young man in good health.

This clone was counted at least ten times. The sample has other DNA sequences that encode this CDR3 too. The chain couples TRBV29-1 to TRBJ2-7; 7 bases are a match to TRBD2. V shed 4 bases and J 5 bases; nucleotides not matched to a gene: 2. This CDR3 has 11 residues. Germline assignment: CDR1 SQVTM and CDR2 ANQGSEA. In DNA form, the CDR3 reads TGCAGCGTTGGGGGAGGGGACGAGCAGTACTTC. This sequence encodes CSVGGGDEQYF.

The CDR3 bases are TGTGCCAGCAGCTCGGGTTACGACGAGCAGTACTTC. Protein: CASSSGYDEQYF. This chain connects TRBV7-9 to TRBJ2-5, with unresolved D. The J call may be in error: the DNA end matches TRBJ2-7 better. CDR3 size: 12 residues. Germline values: CDR1 SEHNR, CDR2 FQNEAQ (reference sequence).

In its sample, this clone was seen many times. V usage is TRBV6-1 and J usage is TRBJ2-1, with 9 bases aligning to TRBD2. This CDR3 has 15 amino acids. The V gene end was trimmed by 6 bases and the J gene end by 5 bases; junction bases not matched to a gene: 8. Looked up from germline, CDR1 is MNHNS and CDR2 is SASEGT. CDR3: CASSRRLAVNNEQFF. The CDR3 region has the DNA TGTGCCAGCAGCCGGAGACTAGCGGTTAACAATGAGCAGTTCTTC.

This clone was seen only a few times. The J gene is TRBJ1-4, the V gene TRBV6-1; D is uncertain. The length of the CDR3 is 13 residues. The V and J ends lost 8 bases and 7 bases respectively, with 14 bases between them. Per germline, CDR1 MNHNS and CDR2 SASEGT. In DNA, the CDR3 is TGTGCCAGCGAGGGTTTGGTTCTTGAAAAACTGTTTTTT. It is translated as CASEGLVLEKLFF.

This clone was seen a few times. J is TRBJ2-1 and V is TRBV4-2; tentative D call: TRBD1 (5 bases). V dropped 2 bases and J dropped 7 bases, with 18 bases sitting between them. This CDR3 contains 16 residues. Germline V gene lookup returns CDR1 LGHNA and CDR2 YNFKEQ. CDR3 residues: CASSQRGQLESNEQFF. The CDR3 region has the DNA TGTGCCAGCAGCCAAAGGGGTCAGCTCGAATCAAATGAGCAGTTCTTC.

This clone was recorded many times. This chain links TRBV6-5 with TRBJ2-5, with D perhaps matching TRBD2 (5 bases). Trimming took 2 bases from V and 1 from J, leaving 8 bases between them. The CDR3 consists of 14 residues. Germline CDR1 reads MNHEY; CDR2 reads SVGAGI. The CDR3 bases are TGTGCCAGCAGTTACGCCGGACTCCAAGAGACCCAGTACTTC. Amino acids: CASSYAGLQETQYF.

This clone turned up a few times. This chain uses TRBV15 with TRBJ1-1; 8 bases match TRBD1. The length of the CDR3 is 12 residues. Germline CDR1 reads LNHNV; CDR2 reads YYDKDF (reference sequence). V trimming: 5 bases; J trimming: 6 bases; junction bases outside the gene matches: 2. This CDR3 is CATSRTGSEAFF. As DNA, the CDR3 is TGTGCCACCAGCCGGACAGGGTCTGAAGCTTTCTTT. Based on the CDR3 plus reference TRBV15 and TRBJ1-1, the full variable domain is DAMVIQNPRYQVTQFGKPVTLSCSQTLNHNVMYWYQQKSSQAPKLLFHYYDKDFNNEADTPDNFQSRRPNTSFCFLDIRSPGLGDTAMYLCATSRTGSEAFFGQGTRLTVV.

The CDR3 coding sequence is TGCGCCAGCAGCTTGGCCGTCGGTCGGGACTATGGCTACACCTTC. This sequence encodes CASSLAVGRDYGYTF. The chain joins TRBV5-1 to TRBJ1-2; D is unclear. V lost 0 bases and J 3 bases, leaving 12 bases between the germline ends. Germline CDR1 reads SGHRS; CDR2 reads YFSETQ. The CDR3 spans 15 residues.

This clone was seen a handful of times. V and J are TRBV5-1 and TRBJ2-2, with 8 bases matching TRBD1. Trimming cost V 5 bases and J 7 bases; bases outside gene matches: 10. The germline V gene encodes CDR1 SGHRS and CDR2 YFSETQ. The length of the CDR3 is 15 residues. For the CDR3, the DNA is TGCGCCAGCAGGACCCAGGGGGCGTATGGCGGGGAGCTGTTTTTT. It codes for CASRTQGAYGGELFF.

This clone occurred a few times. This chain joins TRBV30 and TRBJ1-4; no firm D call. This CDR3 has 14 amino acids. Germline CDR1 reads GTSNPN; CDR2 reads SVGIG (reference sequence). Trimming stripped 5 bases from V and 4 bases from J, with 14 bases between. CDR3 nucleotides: TGTGCCTGGGACCCCGGACGGAATAATGAAAAACTGTTTTTT. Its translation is CAWDPGRNNEKLFF.

The CDR3 is CASSVGILGTEAFF. CDR3 nucleotides: TGTGCCAGCAGTGTCGGAATATTAGGTACTGAAGCTTTCTTT. The J gene is TRBJ1-1, the V gene TRBV2, with D hard to call. V was pared by 4 bases and J by 5 bases, with 14 bases between. CDR1 and CDR2 (germline): SNHLY, FYNNEI. The CDR3 has 14 residues.

The CDR3 DNA sequence: TGTGCCAGCAGCTTAGGACAGGGCAAGGGAATGAACACTGAAGCTTTCTTT. This gives the protein CASSLGQGKGMNTEAFF. The rearrangement joins TRBV7-9 to TRBJ1-1; 7 bases agree with TRBD1. The CDR3 sequence is 17 residues long. Trimming at V came to 1 base and at J to 0 bases, leaving 8 bases not matched to a gene. Per germline, CDR1 SEHNR and CDR2 FQNEAQ (reference sequence).

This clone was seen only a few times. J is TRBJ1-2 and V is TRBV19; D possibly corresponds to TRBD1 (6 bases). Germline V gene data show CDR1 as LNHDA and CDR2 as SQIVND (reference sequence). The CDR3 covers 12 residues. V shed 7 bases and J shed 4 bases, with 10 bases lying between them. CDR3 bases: TGTGCCAGTATAGGGGACATCTATGGCTACACCTTC. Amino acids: CASIGDIYGYTF.

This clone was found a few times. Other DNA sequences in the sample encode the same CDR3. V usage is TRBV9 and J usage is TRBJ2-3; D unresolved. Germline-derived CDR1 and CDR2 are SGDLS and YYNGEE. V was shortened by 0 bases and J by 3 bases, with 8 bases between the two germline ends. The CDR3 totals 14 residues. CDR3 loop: CASSVARRTDTQYF. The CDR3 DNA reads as TGTGCCAGCAGCGTAGCCCGCAGAACAGATACGCAGTATTTT.

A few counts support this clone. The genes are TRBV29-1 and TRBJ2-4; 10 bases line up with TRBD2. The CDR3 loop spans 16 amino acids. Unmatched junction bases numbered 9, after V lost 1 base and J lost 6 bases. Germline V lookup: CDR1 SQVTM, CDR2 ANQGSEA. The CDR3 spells CSVEGVSGRLGNIQYF. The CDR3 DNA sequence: TGCAGCGTTGAAGGGGTTAGCGGGAGGCTCGGAAACATTCAGTACTTC.

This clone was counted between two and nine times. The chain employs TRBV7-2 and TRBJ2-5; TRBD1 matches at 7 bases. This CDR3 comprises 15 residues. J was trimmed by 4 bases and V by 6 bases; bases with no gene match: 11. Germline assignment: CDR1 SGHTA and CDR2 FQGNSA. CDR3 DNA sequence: TGTGCCAGCAGGAAAGAAAAAGGGGGCTCAGAGACCCAGTACTTC. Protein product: CASRKEKGGSETQYF.